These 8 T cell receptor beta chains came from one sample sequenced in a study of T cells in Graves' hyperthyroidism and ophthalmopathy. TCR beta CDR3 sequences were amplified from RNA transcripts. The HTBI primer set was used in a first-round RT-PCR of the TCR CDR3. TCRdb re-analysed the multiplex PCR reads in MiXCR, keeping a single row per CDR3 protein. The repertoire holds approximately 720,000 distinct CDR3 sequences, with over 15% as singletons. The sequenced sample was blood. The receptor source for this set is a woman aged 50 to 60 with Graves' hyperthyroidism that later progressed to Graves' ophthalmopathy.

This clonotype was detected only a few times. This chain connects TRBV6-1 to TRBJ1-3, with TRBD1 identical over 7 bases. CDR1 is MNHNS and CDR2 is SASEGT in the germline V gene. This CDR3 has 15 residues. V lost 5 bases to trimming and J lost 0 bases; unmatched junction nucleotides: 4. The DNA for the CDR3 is TGTGCCAGCAGTAGACAGGGCCGCTCTGGAAACACCATATATTTT. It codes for CASSRQGRSGNTIYF.

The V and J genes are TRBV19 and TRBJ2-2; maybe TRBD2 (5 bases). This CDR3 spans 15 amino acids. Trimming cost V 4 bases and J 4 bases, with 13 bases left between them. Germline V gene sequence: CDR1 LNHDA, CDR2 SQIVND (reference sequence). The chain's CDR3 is CASSRNGDTTGELFF. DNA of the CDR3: TGTGCCAGTAGTAGGAACGGGGATACCACCGGGGAGCTGTTTTTT.

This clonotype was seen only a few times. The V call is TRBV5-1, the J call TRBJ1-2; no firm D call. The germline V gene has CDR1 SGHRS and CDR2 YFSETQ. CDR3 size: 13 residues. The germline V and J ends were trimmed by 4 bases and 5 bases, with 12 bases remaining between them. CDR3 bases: TGCGCCAGCAGCCCCCGGGGTGAATATGGCTACACCTTC. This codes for CASSPRGEYGYTF.

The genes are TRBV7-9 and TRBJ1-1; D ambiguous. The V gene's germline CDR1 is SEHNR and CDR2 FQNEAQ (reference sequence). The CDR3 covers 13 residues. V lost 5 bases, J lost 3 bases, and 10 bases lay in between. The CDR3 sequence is CASSPVGDTEAFF. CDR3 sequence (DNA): TGTGCCAGCAGCCCAGTCGGTGACACTGAAGCTTTCTTT.

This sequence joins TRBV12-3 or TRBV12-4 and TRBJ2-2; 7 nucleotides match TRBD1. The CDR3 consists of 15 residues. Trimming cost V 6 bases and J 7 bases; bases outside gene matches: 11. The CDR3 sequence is CASRRDKGADGELFF. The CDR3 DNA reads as TGTGCCAGCAGGAGAGATAAGGGGGCGGACGGGGAGCTGTTTTTT.

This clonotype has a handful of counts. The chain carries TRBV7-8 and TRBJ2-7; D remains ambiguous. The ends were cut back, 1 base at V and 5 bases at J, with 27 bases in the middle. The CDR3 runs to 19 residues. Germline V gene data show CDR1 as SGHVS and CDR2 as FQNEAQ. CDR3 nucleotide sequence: TGTGCCAGCAGCTTAGACGTTCTCTTTGGACCTCTCTCCTACAACGAGCAGTACTTC. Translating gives CASSLDVLFGPLSYNEQYF.

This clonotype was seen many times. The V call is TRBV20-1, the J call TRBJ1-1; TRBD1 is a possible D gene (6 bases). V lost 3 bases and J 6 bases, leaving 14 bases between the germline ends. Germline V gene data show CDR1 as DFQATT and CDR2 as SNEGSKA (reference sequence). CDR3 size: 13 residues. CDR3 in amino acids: CSASRAGEAEAFF. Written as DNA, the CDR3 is TGCAGTGCTAGTCGGGCAGGGGAGGCTGAAGCTTTCTTT.

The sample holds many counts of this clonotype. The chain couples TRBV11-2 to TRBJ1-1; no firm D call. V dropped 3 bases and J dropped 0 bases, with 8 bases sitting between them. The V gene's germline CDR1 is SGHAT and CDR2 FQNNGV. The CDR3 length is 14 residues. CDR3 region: CASSLTRLNTEAFF. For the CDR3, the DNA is TGTGCCAGCAGCTTGACACGGCTGAACACTGAAGCTTTCTTT.